What follows are 12 T cell receptor beta chains derived from one specimen sequenced in a study of CD8 T cells in ankylosing spondylitis. TCRdb used MiXCR to reprocess the 5' RACE reads, holding one entry per CDR3 protein. The table has approximately 210,000 distinct CDR3 sequences, 9.5% to 15% seen once. The source material was blood, either unsorted or a sorted T cell fraction (not recorded which). Receptors originate from a male donor with ankylosing spondylitis or in good health (not recorded which).

V usage is TRBV5-5 and J usage is TRBJ1-2, with 10 bases that match TRBD1. The CDR3 has 14 amino acids. CDR1 and CDR2 from the germline V gene are SGHKS and YYEKEE (reference sequence). V was clipped by 4 bases and J by 6 bases; unmatched bases: 6. CDR3 DNA sequence: TGTGCCAGCAGCCCGGGACAGGGGCTGGATGGCTACACCTTC. It yields the protein CASSPGQGLDGYTF. The variable domain in full, with the rest retrieved from reference TRBV5-5 and TRBJ1-2, is DAGVTQSPTHLIKTRGQQVTLRCSPISGHKSVSWYQQVLGQGPQFIFQYYEKEERGRGNFPDRFSARQFPNYSSELNVNALLLGDSALYLCASSPGQGLDGYTFGSGTRLTVV.

The chain is built from TRBV14 and TRBJ2-3; 8 bases map to TRBD2. Germline V gene sequence: CDR1 SGHDN, CDR2 FVKESK. CDR3 length: 15 amino acids. Unmatched junction bases numbered 3, after V lost 0 bases and J lost 4 bases. This chain's CDR3 is CASSQESGSPDTQYF. CDR3 DNA: TGTGCCAGCAGCCAAGAGAGCGGGAGCCCAGATACGCAGTATTTT.

In its sample, this clonotype was seen a few times. This chain connects TRBV5-1 to TRBJ2-5; D not certain. Per germline, CDR1 SGHRS and CDR2 YFSETQ. The CDR3 loop spans 14 amino acids. V lost 3 bases to trimming and J lost 1 base, with 10 bases between them. The CDR3 reads CASSSWVVQETQYF. Here the CDR3 DNA reads TGCGCCAGCAGCTCCTGGGTCGTCCAAGAGACCCAGTACTTC.

A few counts support this clonotype. The chain has TRBV4-3 and TRBJ2-1; 8 bases map to TRBD2. Germline V gives CDR1 LGHNA, CDR2 YSLEER. CDR3 size: 23 residues. V lost 3 bases, J lost 0 bases, and 25 bases stayed unmatched. For the CDR3, the DNA is TGCGCCAGCAGCCAGGAATTACCCGGAGTAGCGGGGTACCAATTGAGCTCCTACAATGAGCAGTTCTTC. Protein product: CASSQELPGVAGYQLSSYNEQFF.

This clonotype has a count of ten or more. This chain links TRBV4-2 with TRBJ2-1; no reliable D call. V was trimmed by 1 base and J by 10 bases, leaving 20 bases between them. Germline loops: CDR1 LGHNA, CDR2 YNFKEQ. The CDR3 is 16 amino acids. The CDR3 region has the DNA TGTGCCAGCAGCCAAGGGATAGGGTCGGGCTCATGGGAGCAGTTCTTC. Translated, it gives CASSQGIGSGSWEQFF.

The sample holds a few counts of this clonotype. The V gene is TRBV12-3 or TRBV12-4, the J gene TRBJ1-1, with D tentatively TRBD1 (5 bases). CDR3 length equals 14 residues. V lost 1 base, J lost 1 base, and 7 bases lay in between. CDR3: CASSLGGWNTEAFF. The CDR3 region has the DNA TGTGCCAGCAGTTTAGGGGGCTGGAACACTGAAGCTTTCTTT.

This chain uses TRBV25-1 with TRBJ1-2; no firm D call. The germline gives CDR1 MGHDK, CDR2 SYGVNS. There are 11 residues in the CDR3. Trimming took off 3 bases at V and 7 bases at J, with 6 bases between the two ends. The CDR3 protein is CASSEGGGYTF. The CDR3 coding sequence is TGTGCCAGCAGTGAGGGTGGTGGCTACACCTTC.

Many counts were recorded for this clonotype. At one boundary the junction diverges from the germline segment, which might be a read error. The genes are TRBV12-3 or TRBV12-4 and TRBJ2-1; TRBD2 agrees at 11 bases. This CDR3 contains 17 residues. This chain's CDR3 is CASTLIQGLADYSEQFF. The CDR3 bases are TGTGCCAGCACCCTCATCCAGGGACTAGCGGATTACAGTGAGCAGTTCTTC.

In this sample, this clonotype turned up a few times. The chain recombines TRBV6-2 or TRBV6-3 with TRBJ2-7; D tentatively fits TRBD1 or TRBD2 (5 bases each). The V and J ends lost 6 bases and 0 bases respectively, with 15 bases between them. CDR1 is MNHEY and CDR2 is SVGEGT in the germline V gene. The CDR3 has 15 residues. CDR3: CASSPPRGASYEQYF. The DNA for the CDR3 is TGTGCCAGCAGCCCCCCGAGGGGCGCCTCCTACGAGCAGTACTTC.

The chain carries TRBV2 and TRBJ2-7; a possible D gene is TRBD1 (6 bases). V lost 1 base, J lost 5 bases, and 12 bases lay in between. Germline V gene lookup returns CDR1 SNHLY and CDR2 FYNNEI. CDR3 size: 14 residues. For the CDR3, the DNA is TGTGCCAGCAGTGAAGAGGTGGACAGAGACGAGCAGTACTTC. Translating it yields CASSEEVDRDEQYF.

The chain couples TRBV27 to TRBJ2-1; TRBD1 might be the D (6 bases). Germline CDR1 reads MNHEY; CDR2 reads SMNVEV (reference sequence). V lost 5 bases and J lost 1, with 12 bases in between. The CDR3 is made up of 15 amino acids. The CDR3 here is CASSPGTLSYNEQFF. The CDR3 region has the DNA TGTGCCAGCAGTCCGGGGACACTTTCCTACAATGAGCAGTTCTTC.

J is TRBJ1-5 and V is TRBV9; no reliable D call. The CDR3 is 13 residues long. Germline CDR1 SGDLS, CDR2 YYNGEE. V lost 3 bases, J lost 0 bases, and 4 bases lay in between. CDR3 DNA: TGTGCCAGCAGCGCTTATAGCAATCAGCCCCAGCATTTT. This codes for CASSAYSNQPQHF.